This T cell receptor beta chain came from a study of T cell responses to AZD1222 COVID-19 vaccine. V shed 6 bases, J shed 1 base, and the junction held 8 bases outside the gene matches. Germline assignment: CDR1 ENHRY and CDR2 SYGVKD. The CDR3 extends over 16 amino acids. Study-level points and caveats: The reported proportion of spike-specific TCRs targeting unmutated variant regions was nearly half.

Here immunoSEQ multiplex PCR was the method, and the copy in TCRdb shows in-frame clones only, minus some. Altogether about 130,000 clones are present, approximately 89% being singletons, with the ten largest covering roughly 4%. About this clone itself: Its antigen is not known.

Material: peripheral blood, obtained 28 days after the second AZD1222 dose. The chain is built from TRBV10-3 and TRBJ2-2, with 7 nucleotides matching TRBD1. The TCR sequence derives from an adult who received the AZD1222 COVID-19 vaccine. The CDR3 DNA follows: TGTGCCATCAGACCACAGGGGAAAGGGAACACCGGGGAGCTGTTTTTT. This codes for CAIRPQGKGNTGELFF.